This T cell receptor (beta chain) appears in the sequencing data of a study of blood T cell repertoires in COVID-19 (dated by TCRdb to the early 2020s). Regarding the complete study: Samples covering the acute and convalescent phases of COVID-19 were provided by collaborators in the United States, Italy and Spain. The repertoires were released in a freely available public database meant as a resource for research on the immune response to SARS-CoV-2. Where available, HLA class I and class II types were taken from metadata supplied by the sample provider and were not determined by assay-based typing. The prospective study material was composed of cDNA or gDNA derived from T cells, B-cell-depleted T cells, or PBMCs. Samples came from the ongoing ImmuneRACE study (first 160 participants) plus 1,254 subjects from 6 global collaborators. The dataset comprised deeply sampled blood TCRbeta repertoires from subjects exposed to, actively infected with, or recovered from COVID-19. Sample metadata almost always included a de-identified subject ID, COVID-19 status, age in years and sex. Overall study results and their limits: The quantity of clinical and demographic metadata differed by source and by participant and was supplied without curation.

Enrolling through a virtual design, the prospective study's participants ranged in age from roughly 18 to 95 years and lived across about two dozen United States geographic areas. Cohort assignment in the prospective study relied on participant-reported clinical history from a screening survey and a study questionnaire. For ImmuneRACE Cohort 3, a participant was defined as recovered based on two consecutive negative NP/OP PCR tests, clearance by a healthcare professional, or resolution of symptoms. In the prospective study, whole blood, serum and a nasopharyngeal or oropharyngeal swab were collected from each participant by mobile phlebotomists. Participants in the prospective study had the option to provide additional blood draws and questionnaires over a roughly two-month period. Before DNA extraction, prospective study blood samples were shipped either frozen or at room temperature. About this clone itself: Its antigen remains unidentified. Base qualities are not recorded, but no much larger clone differs from it by a single base.

TCRbeta CDR3 regions were amplified from genomic DNA by means of the immunoSEQ Assay, a bias-controlled multiplex PCR. Per the authors' processing: The number of nucleated cells in each sample was estimated from the amplification of reference gene primers within the assay. To quantify the absolute abundance of each unique TCRbeta CDR3 rearrangement, sequence reads were collapsed and filtered. For each sample, productive Simpson clonality was calculated as the square root of Simpson's diversity index across productive rearrangements. This is the immuneACCESS table as TCRdb keeps it, with only in-frame sequences that have V and J called. A part of the clones is gone; compared with another copy, unresolved V genes explain less than half, and the rest is unexplained. V and J calls and clone size are those listed in that table; D and trimming were worked out from the DNA. For this sample the table gives over 400,000 clones, of which about 88% were detected only once. Under 9.5% of the sample belongs to the ten largest clones.

Here V drops 3 bases and J drops 4 bases, and the junction holds 9 bases not matched to any gene. As encoded in the germline V gene, CDR1 is MNHNS while CDR2 is SASEGT. The CDR3 spans 16 residues, from the cysteine through the phenylalanine. Only the CDR3 portion is preserved as DNA: 48 bases, with reading frame beginning at the first base. The source of this sequence is a woman aged 55-70 years who had recovered from COVID-19. The chain couples TRBV6-1 to TRBJ1-2; the junction holds 9 bases that match TRBD1. Sequenced: PBMCs or T cells enriched from blood (not recorded which). The CDR3 corresponds to CASSDYRDRDVYGYTF. The nucleotide sequence is TGTGCCAGCAGTGACTACCGGGACAGGGATGTCTATGGCTACACCTTC.